A selection of T cell receptor beta chains follows, all from one sample in a study of T cell responses to AZD1222 COVID-19 vaccine. Measured with immunoSEQ multiplex PCR; TCRdb has only the in-frame clones, and not every one. The table records 150,000 to 200,000 clones, about 86% of them present only once. Material: peripheral blood, obtained on day 0 of AZD1222 vaccination. The receptors here all came from an adult in good health. The CDR3 runs from the conserved cysteine through the conserved F or W. The D gene is left open where the match is weak. The listing skips clone size in some rows; elsewhere it reads once, few, many or a size class.

>-|TRBJ2-7|-|TRBV20-1
TGCAGTGCTAGTCCCGTGGGCGAGCAGTACTTC
CSASPVGEQYF
>-|TRBJ1-5|-|TRBV6-2/TRBV6-3
TGTGCCAGCAGTTACCCCCCGGGGGCACGCAATCAGCCCCAGCATTTT
CASSYPPGARNQPQHF
>-|TRBJ1-2|-|TRBV3-1/TRBV3-2
TGTGCCAGCAGCCAAGTATTGGGATCCGGCTACACCTTC
CASSQVLGSGYTF
>-|TRBJ2-7|TRBD2|TRBV10-2
TGCGCCAGCAGTGTTCAGGGAGGGGACTACGAGCAGTACTTC
CASSVQGGDYEQYF
>-|TRBJ1-2|TRBD1|TRBV7-8
TGTGCCAGCAGCTTAGGGGACAGAAACTATGGCTACACCTTC
CASSLGDRNYGYTF
>once|TRBJ2-6|TRBD1|TRBV5-1
TGCGCCAGCAGCTTGGTGACAGGGGCCTCTGGGGCCAACGTCCTGACTTTC
CASSLVTGASGANVLTF
>-|TRBJ2-3|-|TRBV7-9
TGTGCCGGCGGGGATGGGAGGAGAGCGCAGTATTTT
CAGGDGRRAQYF
>-|TRBJ2-7|-|TRBV11-1
TGTGCCAGCAGGTTGCAGCCGGGGGCCTACGAGCAGTACTTC
CASRLQPGAYEQYF
>-|TRBJ2-3|TRBD2|TRBV5-1
TGCGCCAGCAGCCGCCGTCGAGGACTAGCGGATAACACAGATACGCAGTATTTT
CASSRRRGLADNTDTQYF
>few|TRBJ1-4|-|TRBV2
TGTGCCAGCAGTGGACAGACTGCAACTAATGAAAAACTGTTTTTT
CASSGQTATNEKLFF
>-|TRBJ1-6|-|TRBV15
TGTGCCACCAGCAGAGCCTGGCACGGCTCCTCCTATAATTCACCCCTCCACTTT
CATSRAWHGSSYNSPLHF
>once|TRBJ2-3|-|TRBV5-5
TGTGCCAGCAGCTATTATTTGGTCGGGGGCGACACAGATACGCAGTATTTT
CASSYYLVGGDTDTQYF
>-|TRBJ1-1|-|TRBV9
TGTGCCAGCAGCCCTAGGGCGGGGAACACTGAAGCTTTCTTT
CASSPRAGNTEAFF
>-|TRBJ2-5|-|TRBV27
TGTGCCAGCAGTGCCCCAGGGCAGGGAGGGACCCAGTACTTC
CASSAPGQGGTQYF
>-|TRBJ1-5|-|TRBV2
TGTGCCAGCAGTGATACGGTCGGGGGGAATCAGCCCCAGCATTTT
CASSDTVGGNQPQHF
>-|TRBJ2-5|-|TRBV2
TGTGCCAGCAGTGAAGGGCGGGTACGAGAGACCCAGTACTTC
CASSEGRVRETQYF
>-|TRBJ1-5|-|TRBV7-8
TGTGCCAGCAGCTTAATGACGGGACCGAGCAATCAGCCCCAGCATTTT
CASSLMTGPSNQPQHF
>-|TRBJ1-2|-|TRBV9
TGTGCCAGCAGCGTATCGGATAACTATGGCTACACCTTC
CASSVSDNYGYTF